The 12 T cell receptor beta chains listed next were all sequenced from one sample in a study of cytomegalovirus exposure and HLA in healthy donors. With 60 Vbeta and 13 Jbeta primers, the PCR was carried out. Repertoires were generated with immunoSEQ multiplex PCR, while TCRdb's copy carries only in-frame clones and drops some. Among tens of thousands of clones, over 70% were seen once, and the ten largest hold about 3.1%. The sequenced sample was PBMCs. These receptors were collected from a man aged 18 to 30 in good health and CMV-seronegative.

The chain combines TRBV6-5 with TRBJ1-1; 9 bases fit TRBD1. This CDR3 contains 15 residues. Germline CDR1 MNHEY, CDR2 SVGAGI. The V segment lost 6 bases and the J segment 3 bases; nucleotides outside the gene matches: 8. CDR3 coding DNA: TGTGCCAGCAGACGGGACAGGGTGGTGGACACTGAAGCTTTCTTT. Translated, it gives CASRRDRVVDTEAFF.

The chain is built from TRBV6-5 and TRBJ2-7; 7 nucleotides agree with TRBD1. The CDR3 consists of 15 residues. Germline CDR1 and CDR2: MNHEY and SVGAGI. With 8 bases clipped from V and 2 bases from J, the junction kept 12 bases outside the gene matches. CDR3 in DNA: TGTGCCAGCGGAACACAGGGGCTAGGAACCTACGAGCAGTACTTC. It yields the protein CASGTQGLGTYEQYF.

The chain carries TRBV5-4 and TRBJ2-2; TRBD1 matches at 8 bases. The junction had 11 bases not matched to a gene; V was cut back by 0 bases and J by 7 bases. The CDR3 runs to 17 residues. Germline V gene sequence: CDR1 SGHNT, CDR2 YYREEE (reference sequence). The CDR3 bases are TGTGCCAGCAGCTTGGGACCGGGACAGGTGTCACTCGGGGAGCTGTTTTTT. Translation: CASSLGPGQVSLGELFF. The full variable domain, completed using reference TRBV5-4 and TRBJ2-2, is ETGVTQSPTHLIKTRGQQVTLRCSSQSGHNTVSWYQQALGQGPQFIFQYYREEENGRGNFPPRFSGLQFPNYSSELNVNALELDDSALYLCASSLGPGQVSLGELFFGEGSRLTVL.

J is TRBJ1-2 and V is TRBV7-6; 8 bases are a match to TRBD1. Germline CDR1 is SGHVS and CDR2 is FNYEAQ. The CDR3 is 14 amino acids. V was pared by 5 bases and J by 10 bases, with 12 bases of the junction left unmatched. The CDR3 reads CASSLGTGGGIYTF. In nucleotides, the CDR3 is TGTGCCAGCAGCCTGGGGACAGGTGGGGGAATCTACACCTTC.

This rearrangement joins TRBV29-1 to TRBJ2-1, with TRBD2 matching over 9 bases. The CDR3 covers 16 residues. CDR1 and CDR2 from the germline V gene are SQVTM and ANQGSEA. V dropped 1 base and J dropped 0; count of bases not matched to a gene: 4. The CDR3 nucleotides are TGCAGCGTTGAAGGCTCTAGCGGGATCTCCTACAATGAGCAGTTCTTC. The encoded protein is CSVEGSSGISYNEQFF.

The count of this clone is one. The V and J genes are TRBV29-1 and TRBJ2-7, with D possibly matching TRBD2 (5 bases). The CDR3 spans 12 residues. Looked up from germline, CDR1 is SQVTM and CDR2 is ANQGSEA. Trimming took 4 bases from V and 2 from J, leaving 9 bases between them. This chain's CDR3 is CSVVGATYEQYF. CDR3 in DNA: TGCAGCGTTGTGGGAGCTACCTACGAGCAGTACTTC.

This clone was picked up a small number of times. The CDR3 DNA follows: TGTGCCAGCAGTGCCCGGAGGGGGACAGGGGGCAAGATGACTGAAGCTTTCTTT. Amino acid sequence: CASSARRGTGGKMTEAFF. The chain carries TRBV25-1 and TRBJ1-1; TRBD1 agrees at 12 bases. Germline V CDR1 and CDR2: MGHDK, SYGVNS. The CDR3 contains 18 residues. With V trimmed by 4 bases and J by 5 bases, 14 bases remained unmatched.

This clone was recorded only once. This chain connects TRBV4-3 to TRBJ1-2, with D uncertain. Germline assignment: CDR1 LGHNA and CDR2 YSLEER. The CDR3 extends over 15 amino acids. V lost 1 base, J lost 0 bases, and 9 bases lay in between. CDR3 loop: CASSQAQMTNYGYTF. Written as DNA, the CDR3 is TGCGCCAGCAGCCAAGCCCAGATGACTAACTATGGCTACACCTTC.

The CDR3 protein is CASSSGGSGVDEQFF. CDR3 coding DNA: TGTGCCAGCAGCTCCGGCGGGAGCGGGGTCGATGAGCAGTTCTTC. The chain has TRBV5-4 and TRBJ2-1; 7 positions agree with TRBD2. In germline, CDR1 is SGHNT, CDR2 YYREEE (reference sequence). This CDR3 spans 15 amino acids. With 3 bases clipped from V and 8 bases from J, the junction kept 11 bases outside the gene matches.

The V call is TRBV10-3, the J call TRBJ2-1, with 11 bases aligning to TRBD2. V dropped 7 bases and J dropped 1; count of bases not matched to a gene: 3. This CDR3 has 15 residues. Germline V CDR1 and CDR2: ENHRY, SYGVKD. The CDR3 loop reads CAINVAGGSYNEQFF. In DNA, the CDR3 is TGTGCCATCAACGTAGCGGGAGGGTCCTACAATGAGCAGTTCTTC.

The chain joins TRBV28 to TRBJ1-5, with D perhaps matching TRBD1 (5 bases). Trimming stripped 7 bases from V and 0 bases from J, with 13 bases between. Germline assignment: CDR1 MDHEN and CDR2 SYDVKM. This CDR3 has 15 amino acids. The CDR3 spells CASTSQGYSNQPQHF. In DNA, the CDR3 is TGTGCCAGCACCTCTCAGGGTTATAGCAATCAGCCCCAGCATTTT.

This rearrangement joins TRBV10-3 to TRBJ1-1; TRBD1 is a possible D gene (5 bases). The germline CDR1 and CDR2 sequences are ENHRY and SYGVKD. The V end lost 3 bases, the J end lost 4 bases, and 9 bases lay between the germline ends. The CDR3 runs to 13 residues. The CDR3 DNA follows: TGTGCCATCAGTGAATTGGGGCTCACTGAAGCTTTCTTT. Protein product: CAISELGLTEAFF.